This is a list of T cell receptor beta chains from one sample in a study of molecular identifiers for immune sequencing clone quantification. MiXCR, applied by TCRdb to the PCR reads, yields one record per CDR3 protein. The sample contains fewer than 350,000 distinct CDR3 sequences, 24% of which appear only once. The sequencing input was naive CD8+ T cells from blood, with Jurkat cell RNA spiked in. The receptors were sampled from a human donor in good health. Some libraries in this study had Jurkat cell RNA spiked in. The CDR3 runs from the conserved cysteine through the conserved F or W. A D gene is named only where the DNA matches it firmly. Clone size is given for some rows only: seen once, a few or many times, or a class if the clone is expanded.

length	J	size	D	V	CDR3	DNA
15	TRBJ1-5	NA	NA	TRBV7-8	CASSPGRGKAQPQHF	TGTGCCAGCAGCCCCGGGAGGGGAAAAGCTCAGCCCCAGCATTTT
15	TRBJ1-1	few	NA	TRBV7-2	CASSSPTTVNTEAFF	TGTGCCAGCAGCTCCCCCACGACGGTGAACACTGAAGCTTTCTTT
15	TRBJ2-3	few	NA	TRBV27	CASSLGLPSTDTQYF	TGTGCCAGCAGTCTCGGACTCCCTTCGACAGATACGCAGTATTTT
13	TRBJ2-7	NA	NA	TRBV6-1	CASSGQRAYEQYF	TGTGCCAGCAGTGGACAGAGAGCCTACGAGCAGTACTTC
19	TRBJ2-3	NA	TRBD1	TRBV2	CASSPRPTSTGVDTDTRYF	TGTGCCAGCAGCCCCAGACCCACGTCGACAGGGGTGGACACAGATACGCGGTATTTT
14	TRBJ2-6	many	NA	TRBV6-5	CASSRNSGANVLTF	TGCGCCAGCAGTCGGAACTCTGGGGCCAACGTCCTGACTTTC
14	TRBJ2-3	many	NA	TRBV5-1	CASSWPDSLDTQYF	TGCGCCAGCAGCTGGCCGGACAGCTTAGATACGCAGTATTTT
17	TRBJ2-7	NA	NA	TRBV18	CASSPDPYRELPYEQYF	TGTGCCAGCTCACCTGACCCCTACAGGGAACTGCCATACGAGCAGTACTTC
13	TRBJ1-2	many	NA	TRBV9	CASRADSLYGYTF	TGTGCCAGCAGAGCCGACAGCCTCTATGGCTACACCTTC
14	TRBJ2-1	many	NA	TRBV7-3	CASSLDQTYNEQFF	TGTGCCAGCAGCTTGGACCAAACCTACAATGAGCAGTTCTTC
15	TRBJ2-3	NA	NA	TRBV6-5	CASSYPFGGTDTQYF	TGTGCCAGCAGTTACCCGTTTGGAGGCACAGATACGCAGTATTTT
16	TRBJ2-1	NA	NA	TRBV4-1	CASSRTTGTVNNEQFF	TGCGCCAGCAGCCGGACCACCGGGACTGTAAACAATGAGCAGTTCTTC
12	TRBJ1-1	NA	NA	TRBV12-5	CASGAGRAAALF	TGTGCTAGTGGGGCGGGCAGGGCTGCCGCTCTCTTT
12	TRBJ2-5	NA	NA	TRBV7-9	CASSSYGEAQYF	TGTGCCAGCAGCTCTTACGGGGAGGCCCAGTACTTC
13	TRBJ1-5	many	NA	TRBV7-6	CASSLEQGQPQHF	TGTGCCAGCAGCTTAGAACAGGGACAGCCCCAGCATTTT
14	TRBJ1-1	NA	TRBD1	TRBV6-2/TRBV6-3	CASSYFQGATEAFF	TGTGCCAGCAGTTATTTTCAGGGGGCCACTGAAGCTTTCTTT
15	TRBJ2-3	many	TRBD2	TRBV7-6	CASSPLAGATDTQYF	TGTGCCAGCAGCCCACTAGCGGGGGCTACAGATACGCAGTATTTT
17	TRBJ2-1	NA	TRBD2	TRBV7-2	CASSPDGRGPPYNEQFF	TGTGCCAGCAGCCCCGACGGGAGGGGTCCCCCCTACAATGAGCAGTTCTTC
17	TRBJ2-5	few	TRBD2	TRBV3-1	CASSQVASGGAIETQYF	TGTGCCAGCAGCCAAGTTGCTAGCGGGGGGGCCATCGAGACCCAGTACTTC
15	TRBJ1-4	NA	NA	TRBV16	CASSRETGVGEKLFF	TGTGCCAGCAGCCGCGAGACAGGTGTCGGTGAAAAACTGTTTTTT
13	TRBJ2-1	few	NA	TRBV6-1	CASRRDLYNEQFF	TGTGCCAGCCGCCGGGACCTTTACAATGAGCAGTTCTTC
16	TRBJ2-3	once	TRBD1	TRBV4-3	CVSSQTNRGGTDTQYF	TGCGTCAGCAGCCAAACTAACAGGGGGGGCACAGATACGCAGTATTTT
19	TRBJ2-1	NA	TRBD2	TRBV5-1	CASSPGLAGLPSSYNEQFF	TGCGCCAGCAGCCCGGGACTAGCGGGTCTTCCCAGCTCCTACAATGAGCAGTTCTTC
12	TRBJ1-5	few	NA	TRBV20-1	CSAREGSQPQHF	TGCAGTGCTAGAGAGGGATCTCAGCCCCAGCATTTT
15	TRBJ1-5	few	NA	TRBV9	CASSVSGRAPDTQHF	TGTGCCAGCAGCGTATCCGGGAGGGCCCCAGATACGCAGCATTTT
14	TRBJ2-7	many	NA	TRBV16	CASSQSGLIYEQYF	TGTGCCAGCAGCCAATCGGGGCTGATCTACGAGCAGTACTTC
14	TRBJ2-6	few	NA	TRBV19	CASSTGAGANVLTF	TGTGCCAGTAGTACAGGGGCTGGGGCCAACGTCCTGACTTTC